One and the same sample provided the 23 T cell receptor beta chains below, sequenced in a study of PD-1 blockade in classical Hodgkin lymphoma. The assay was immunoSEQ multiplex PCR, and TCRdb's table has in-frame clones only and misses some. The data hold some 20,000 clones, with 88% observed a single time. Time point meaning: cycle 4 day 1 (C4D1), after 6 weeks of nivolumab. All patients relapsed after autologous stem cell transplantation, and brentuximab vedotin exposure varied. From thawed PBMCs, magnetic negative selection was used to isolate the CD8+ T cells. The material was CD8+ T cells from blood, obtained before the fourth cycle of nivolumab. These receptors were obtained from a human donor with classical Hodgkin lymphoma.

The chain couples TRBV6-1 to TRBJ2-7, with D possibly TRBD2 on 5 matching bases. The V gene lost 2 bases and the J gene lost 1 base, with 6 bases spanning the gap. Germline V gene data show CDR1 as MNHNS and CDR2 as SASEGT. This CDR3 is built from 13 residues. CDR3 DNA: TGTGCCAGCAGTGAAAGCGGATCCTACGAGCAGTACTTC. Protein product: CASSESGSYEQYF.

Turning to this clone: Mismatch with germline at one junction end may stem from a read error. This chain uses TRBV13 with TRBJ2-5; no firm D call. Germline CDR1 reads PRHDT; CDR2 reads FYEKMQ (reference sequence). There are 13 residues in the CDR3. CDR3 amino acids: CASSLKDHETQYF. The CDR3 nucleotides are TGTGCCAGCAGCCTTAAGGACCACGAGACCCAGTACTTC.

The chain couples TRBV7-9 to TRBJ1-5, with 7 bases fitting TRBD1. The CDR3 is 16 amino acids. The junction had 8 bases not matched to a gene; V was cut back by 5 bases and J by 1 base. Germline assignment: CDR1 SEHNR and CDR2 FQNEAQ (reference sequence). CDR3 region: CASSGMTGLSNQPQHF. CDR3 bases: TGTGCCAGCAGCGGCATGACAGGGTTGAGCAATCAGCCCCAGCATTTT.

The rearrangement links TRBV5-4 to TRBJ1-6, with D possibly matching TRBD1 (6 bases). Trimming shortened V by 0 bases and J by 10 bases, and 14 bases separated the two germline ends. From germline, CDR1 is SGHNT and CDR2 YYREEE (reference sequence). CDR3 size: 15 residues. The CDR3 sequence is CASSLGGGKRSPLHF. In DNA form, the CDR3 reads TGTGCCAGCAGCTTGGGTGGGGGCAAGCGATCACCCCTCCACTTT. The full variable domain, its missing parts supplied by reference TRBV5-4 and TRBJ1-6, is ETGVTQSPTHLIKTRGQQVTLRCSSQSGHNTVSWYQQALGQGPQFIFQYYREEENGRGNFPPRFSGLQFPNYSSELNVNALELDDSALYLCASSLGGGKRSPLHFGNGTRLTVT.

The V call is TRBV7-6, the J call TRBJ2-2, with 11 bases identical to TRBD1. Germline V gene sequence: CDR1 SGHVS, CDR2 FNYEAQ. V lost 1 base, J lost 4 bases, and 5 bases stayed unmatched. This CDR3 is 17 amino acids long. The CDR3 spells CASSLVGGTGGTGELFF. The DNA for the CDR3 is TGTGCCAGCAGCTTAGTTGGCGGGACAGGGGGCACCGGGGAGCTGTTTTTT. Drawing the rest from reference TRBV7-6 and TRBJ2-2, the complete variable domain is GAGVSQSPRYKVTKRGQDVALRCDPISGHVSLYWYRQALGQGPEFLTYFNYEAQQDKSGLPNDRFSAERPEGSISTLTIQRTEQRDSAMYRCASSLVGGTGGTGELFFGEGSRLTVL.

The CDR3, as DNA: TGTGCCAGCAGATCAGTCAAAACAGGGAATGAGCAGTTCTTC. Amino acids: CASRSVKTGNEQFF. J is TRBJ2-1 and V is TRBV11-2; D is possibly TRBD1 (6 bases). Between the trimmed V and J ends, which lost 6 bases and 7 bases, there was a span of 16 bases. This CDR3 has 14 residues. The germline V gene encodes CDR1 SGHAT and CDR2 FQNNGV. Full variable domain (remainder filled in from reference TRBV11-2 and TRBJ2-1): EAGVAQSPRYKIIEKRQSVAFWCNPISGHATLYWYQQILGQGPKLLIQFQNNGVVDDSQLPKDRFSAERLKGVDSTLKIQPAKLEDSAVYLCASRSVKTGNEQFFGPGTRLTVL.

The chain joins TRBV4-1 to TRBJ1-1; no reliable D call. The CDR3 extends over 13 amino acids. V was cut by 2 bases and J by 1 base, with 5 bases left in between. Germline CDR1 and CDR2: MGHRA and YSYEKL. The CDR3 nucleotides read TGCGCCAGCAGCCAACTTCAGAACACTGAAGCTTTCTTT. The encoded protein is CASSQLQNTEAFF.

In DNA form, the CDR3 reads TGCGCCAGCAGTCTGGATGGACCGGGACTAGCATTCCGCAATGAGCAGTTCTTC. This sequence encodes CASSLDGPGLAFRNEQFF. V is TRBV5-1 and J is TRBJ2-1, with 9 nucleotides matching TRBD2. V dropped 5 bases and J dropped 6; count of bases not matched to a gene: 18. The germline gives CDR1 SGHRS, CDR2 YFSETQ. The CDR3 contains 18 residues.

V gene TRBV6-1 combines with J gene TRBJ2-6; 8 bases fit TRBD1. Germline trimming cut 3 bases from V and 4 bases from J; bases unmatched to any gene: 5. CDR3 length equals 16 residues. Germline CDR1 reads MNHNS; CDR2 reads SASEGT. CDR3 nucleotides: TGTGCCAGCAGTGAGGTACAGGGGGTCGGGGCCAACGTCCTGACTTTC. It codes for CASSEVQGVGANVLTF.

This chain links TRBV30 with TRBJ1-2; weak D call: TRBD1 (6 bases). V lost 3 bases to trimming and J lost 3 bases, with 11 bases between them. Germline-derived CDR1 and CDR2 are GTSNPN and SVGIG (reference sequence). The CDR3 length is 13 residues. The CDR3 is CAWRHREDYGYTF. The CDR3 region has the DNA TGTGCCTGGAGACACAGGGAAGACTATGGCTACACCTTC.

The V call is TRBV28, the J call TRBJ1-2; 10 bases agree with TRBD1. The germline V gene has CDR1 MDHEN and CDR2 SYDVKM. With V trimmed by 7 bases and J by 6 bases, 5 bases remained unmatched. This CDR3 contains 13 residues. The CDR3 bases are TGTGCCAGCAAAGAGGGGACAGGGGATGGCTACACCTTC. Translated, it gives CASKEGTGDGYTF.

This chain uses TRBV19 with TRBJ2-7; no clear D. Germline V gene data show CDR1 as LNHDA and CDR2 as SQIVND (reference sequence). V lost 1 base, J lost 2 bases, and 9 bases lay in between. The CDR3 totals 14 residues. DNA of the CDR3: TGTGCCAGTAGTATAGTGGGCAGTACCTACGAGCAGTACTTC. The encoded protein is CASSIVGSTYEQYF.

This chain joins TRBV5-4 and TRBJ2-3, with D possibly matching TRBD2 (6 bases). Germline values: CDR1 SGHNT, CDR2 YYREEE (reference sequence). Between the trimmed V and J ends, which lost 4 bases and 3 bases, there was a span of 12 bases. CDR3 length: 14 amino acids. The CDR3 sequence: CASSPGLLTDTQYF. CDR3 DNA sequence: TGTGCCAGCAGCCCGGGACTGCTAACAGATACGCAGTATTTT.

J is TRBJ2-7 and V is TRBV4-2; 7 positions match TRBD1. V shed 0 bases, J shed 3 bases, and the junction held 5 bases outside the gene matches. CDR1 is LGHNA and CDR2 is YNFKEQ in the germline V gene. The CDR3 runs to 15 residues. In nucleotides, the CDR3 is TGTGCCAGCAGCCAAGACGAGGGGACAGTCTACGAGCAGTACTTC. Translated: CASSQDEGTVYEQYF.

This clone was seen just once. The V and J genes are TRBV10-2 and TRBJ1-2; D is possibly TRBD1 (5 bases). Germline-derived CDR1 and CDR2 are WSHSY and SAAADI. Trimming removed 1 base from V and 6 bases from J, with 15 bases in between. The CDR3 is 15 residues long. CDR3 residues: CASSEWSGGMDGYTF. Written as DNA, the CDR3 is TGCGCCAGCAGTGAGTGGTCGGGGGGGATGGATGGCTACACCTTC.

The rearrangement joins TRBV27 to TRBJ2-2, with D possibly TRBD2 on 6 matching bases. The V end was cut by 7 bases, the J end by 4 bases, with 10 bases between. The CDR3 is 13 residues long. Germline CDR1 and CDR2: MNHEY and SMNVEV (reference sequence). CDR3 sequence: CASTHGGTGELFF. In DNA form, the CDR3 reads TGTGCCAGCACTCACGGGGGCACCGGGGAGCTGTTTTTT.

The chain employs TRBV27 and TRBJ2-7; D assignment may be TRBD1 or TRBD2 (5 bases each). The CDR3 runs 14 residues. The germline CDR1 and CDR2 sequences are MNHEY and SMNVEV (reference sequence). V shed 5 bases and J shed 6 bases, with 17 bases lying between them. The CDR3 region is CASSGTYPLGEQYF. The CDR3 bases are TGTGCCAGCAGTGGGACCTACCCACTGGGCGAGCAGTACTTC.

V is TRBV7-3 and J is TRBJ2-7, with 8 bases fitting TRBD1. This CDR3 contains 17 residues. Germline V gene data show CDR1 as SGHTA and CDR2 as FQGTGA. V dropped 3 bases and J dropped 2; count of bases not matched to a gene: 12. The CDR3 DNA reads TGTGCCAGCAGCTTCTATCCGGGGACAGGTAGACCCTACGAGCAGTACTTC. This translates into CASSFYPGTGRPYEQYF.

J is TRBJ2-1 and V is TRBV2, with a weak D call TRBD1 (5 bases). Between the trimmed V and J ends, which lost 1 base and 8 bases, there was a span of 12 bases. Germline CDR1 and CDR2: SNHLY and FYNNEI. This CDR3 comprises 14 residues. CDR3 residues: CASSEVQGGHEQFF. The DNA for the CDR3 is TGTGCCAGCAGTGAAGTCCAGGGCGGTCATGAGCAGTTCTTC.

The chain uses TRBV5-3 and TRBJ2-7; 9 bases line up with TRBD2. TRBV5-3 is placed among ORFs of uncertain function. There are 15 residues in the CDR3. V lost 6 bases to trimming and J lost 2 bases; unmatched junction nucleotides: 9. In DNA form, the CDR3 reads TGTGCCAGAAACTCGGGGCTAGCGGGAACCTACGAGCAGTACTTC. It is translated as CARNSGLAGTYEQYF.

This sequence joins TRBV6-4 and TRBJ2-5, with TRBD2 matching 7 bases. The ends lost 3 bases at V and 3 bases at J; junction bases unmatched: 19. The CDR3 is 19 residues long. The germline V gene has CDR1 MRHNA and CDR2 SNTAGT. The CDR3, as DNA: TGTGCCAGCAGTGAAGTTGGGGCAGATAGGACTAGTTGTGAAGAGACCCAGTACTTC. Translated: CASSEVGADRTSCEETQYF.

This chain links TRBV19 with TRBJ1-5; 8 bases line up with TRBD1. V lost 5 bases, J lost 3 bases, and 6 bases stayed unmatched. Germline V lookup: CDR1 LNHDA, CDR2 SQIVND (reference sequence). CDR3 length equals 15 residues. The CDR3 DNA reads TGTGCCAGTAGTTTGGGACAGGTCTACAATCAGCCCCAGCATTTT. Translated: CASSLGQVYNQPQHF.

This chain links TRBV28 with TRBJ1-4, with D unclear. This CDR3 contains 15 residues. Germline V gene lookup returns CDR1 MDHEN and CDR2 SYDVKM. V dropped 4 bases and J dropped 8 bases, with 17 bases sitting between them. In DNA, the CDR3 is TGTGCCAGCAGTTCCCCCAATGGAATGGAAGAAAAACTGTTTTTT. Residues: CASSSPNGMEEKLFF.